Listed below are T cell receptor beta chains from one sample, sequenced in a study of T cells in Graves' hyperthyroidism and ophthalmopathy. TCRdb processed the multiplex PCR reads anew with MiXCR; each CDR3 protein has one entry. Seen here are about 840,000 distinct CDR3 sequences, about two fifths observed once, and the top ten hold approximately 8.7%. The sequencing input was blood. These receptor sequences come from a man between 18 and 35 years old with Graves' hyperthyroidism. Each CDR3 is given with its conserved first and last residue. D genes are given only for firm matches. Clone size, where shown, is once, few, many, or a class for clones that have expanded.

j_call: TRBJ1-1
d_call: -
cdr3_length: 12
v_call: TRBV7-9
clone_size: many
cdr3_nt: TGTGCCAGCAGCCCGACGAACACTGAAGCTTTCTTT
cdr3_aa: CASSPTNTEAFF

j_call: TRBJ2-5
d_call: -
cdr3_length: 10
v_call: TRBV20-1
clone_size: many
cdr3_nt: TGCAGTGCTAGAGTGGAGACCCAGTACTTC
cdr3_aa: CSARVETQYF

j_call: TRBJ2-7
d_call: -
cdr3_length: 15
v_call: TRBV6-1
clone_size: -
cdr3_nt: TGTGCCAGCAGCGCCGTGGAGGGGGGAGGCTACGAGCAGTACTTC
cdr3_aa: CASSAVEGGGYEQYF

j_call: TRBJ1-6
d_call: TRBD1
cdr3_length: 14
v_call: TRBV7-3
clone_size: many
cdr3_nt: TGTGCCAGCAGCTTATCCGGGGGACAGTCACCCCTCCACTTT
cdr3_aa: CASSLSGGQSPLHF

j_call: TRBJ1-2
d_call: -
cdr3_length: 13
v_call: TRBV2
clone_size: -
cdr3_nt: TGTGCCAGCATGTTCGGGTCCTCCTATGGCTACACCTTC
cdr3_aa: CASMFGSSYGYTF

j_call: TRBJ2-6
d_call: TRBD1
cdr3_length: 13
v_call: TRBV15
clone_size: -
cdr3_nt: TGTGCCACCAGCAGAGGGGACAGAGACACTGAAGCTTTC
cdr3_aa: CATSRGDRDTEAF

j_call: TRBJ1-6
d_call: -
cdr3_length: 16
v_call: TRBV19
clone_size: many
cdr3_nt: TGTGCCAGTAGTAGTCGACCCCAGGGGAGTAATTCACCCCTCCACTTT
cdr3_aa: CASSSRPQGSNSPLHF

j_call: TRBJ1-5
d_call: -
cdr3_length: 15
v_call: TRBV9
clone_size: many
cdr3_nt: TGTGCCAGCAGCGTAGACGGAAGGGCTGGACAGCCCCAGCATTTT
cdr3_aa: CASSVDGRAGQPQHF

j_call: TRBJ2-2
d_call: -
cdr3_length: 15
v_call: TRBV2
clone_size: -
cdr3_nt: TGTGCCAGCAGGAGCGTACTATCGAACACCGGGGAGCTGTTTTTT
cdr3_aa: CASRSVLSNTGELFF

j_call: TRBJ1-5
d_call: -
cdr3_length: 13
v_call: TRBV12-3/TRBV12-4
clone_size: -
cdr3_nt: TGTGCCAGCAGTATCGGGGCCCTCCAGCCCCAGCATTTT
cdr3_aa: CASSIGALQPQHF

j_call: TRBJ1-1
d_call: -
cdr3_length: 12
v_call: TRBV20-1
clone_size: few
cdr3_nt: TGCGGGGGGGCGCAGAGGAACACTGAAGCTTTCTTT
cdr3_aa: CGGAQRNTEAFF

j_call: TRBJ2-7
d_call: -
cdr3_length: 12
v_call: TRBV20-1
clone_size: -
cdr3_nt: TGCAGTGCCTTGACTTCTTCCTACGAGCAGTACTTC
cdr3_aa: CSALTSSYEQYF

j_call: TRBJ1-1
d_call: -
cdr3_length: 13
v_call: TRBV24-1
clone_size: many
cdr3_nt: TGTGCCACCAGTGCCCCGATGAACACTGAAGCTTTCTTT
cdr3_aa: CATSAPMNTEAFF

j_call: TRBJ2-7
d_call: -
cdr3_length: 17
v_call: TRBV10-3
clone_size: -
cdr3_nt: TGTGCCACCTACCCCTATGAACCGGGACGGCAGACCTACGAGCAGTACTTC
cdr3_aa: CATYPYEPGRQTYEQYF

j_call: TRBJ2-2
d_call: TRBD1
cdr3_length: 13
v_call: TRBV2
clone_size: -
cdr3_nt: TGTGCCAGCAGTGCCGACAGGGGTAGGGAGCTGTTTTTT
cdr3_aa: CASSADRGRELFF

j_call: TRBJ1-5
d_call: -
cdr3_length: 13
v_call: TRBV19
clone_size: many
cdr3_nt: TGTGCCAGTAGTATAGAGGTGAATCAGCCCCAGCATTTT
cdr3_aa: CASSIEVNQPQHF

j_call: TRBJ1-6
d_call: -
cdr3_length: 13
v_call: TRBV6-5
clone_size: -
cdr3_nt: TGTGCCAGCGGAGGATCGGTCGATTCACCCCTCCACTTT
cdr3_aa: CASGGSVDSPLHF

j_call: TRBJ1-1
d_call: -
cdr3_length: 14
v_call: TRBV29-1
clone_size: many
cdr3_nt: TGCAGCGCGGAGGCCCTGCGACTGAACACTGAAGCTTTCTTT
cdr3_aa: CSAEALRLNTEAFF